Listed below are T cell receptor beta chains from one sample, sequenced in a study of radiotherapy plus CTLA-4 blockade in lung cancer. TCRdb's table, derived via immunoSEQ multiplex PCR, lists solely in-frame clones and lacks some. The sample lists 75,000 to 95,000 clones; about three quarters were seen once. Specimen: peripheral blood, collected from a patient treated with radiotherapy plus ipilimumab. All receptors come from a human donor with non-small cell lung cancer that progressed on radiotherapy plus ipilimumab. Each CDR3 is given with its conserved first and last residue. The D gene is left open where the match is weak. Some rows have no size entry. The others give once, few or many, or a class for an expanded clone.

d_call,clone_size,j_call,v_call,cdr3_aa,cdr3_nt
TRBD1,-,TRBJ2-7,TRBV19,CASRGTGMGEQYF,TGTGCCAGTAGGGGGACAGGGATGGGGGAGCAGTACTTC
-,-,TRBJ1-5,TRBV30,CAWSTGPQPQHF,TGTGCCTGGAGCACCGGTCCTCAGCCCCAGCATTTT
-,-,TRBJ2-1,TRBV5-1,CASRETSSDEQFF,TGCGCCAGCAGGGAGACTAGTTCCGATGAGCAGTTCTTC
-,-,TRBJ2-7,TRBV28,CASSSIYEQYF,TGTGCCAGCAGTTCAATCTACGAGCAGTACTTC
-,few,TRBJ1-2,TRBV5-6,CASSLDSYGYTF,TGTGCCAGCAGCTTGGACAGCTATGGCTACACCTTC
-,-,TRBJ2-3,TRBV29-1,CSVESRSRTDTQYF,TGCAGCGTTGAGAGTCGATCCCGCACAGATACGCAGTATTTT
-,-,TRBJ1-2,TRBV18,CASSPEGTAPNYGYTF,TGTGCCAGCTCACCAGAGGGGACTGCTCCTAACTATGGCTACACCTTC
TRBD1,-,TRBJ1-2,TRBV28,CASSLPQGGNGYTF,TGTGCCAGCAGTTTACCACAGGGGGGTAATGGCTACACCTTC
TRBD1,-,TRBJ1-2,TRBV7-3,CASSLARDSYGYTF,TGTGCCAGCAGCTTAGCCCGGGACAGCTATGGCTACACCTTC
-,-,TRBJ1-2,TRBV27,CASSLSTGSNYGYTF,TGTGCCAGCAGTTTATCCACGGGGTCTAACTATGGCTACACCTTC
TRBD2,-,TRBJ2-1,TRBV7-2,CASSPSGGVNEQFF,TGTGCCAGCAGCCCTAGCGGGGGAGTAAATGAGCAGTTCTTC
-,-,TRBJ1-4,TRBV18,CASSPEAPTNEKLFF,TGTGCCAGCTCCCCCGAGGCCCCAACTAATGAAAAACTGTTTTTT
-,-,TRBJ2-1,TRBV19,CASSTGSSYNEQFF,TGTGCCAGTAGCACAGGGAGCTCCTACAATGAGCAGTTCTTC
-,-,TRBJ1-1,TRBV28,CASSPQTTGWTTEAFF,TGTGCCAGCAGTCCCCAAACGACAGGCTGGACCACTGAAGCTTTCTTT
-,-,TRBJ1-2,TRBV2,CASSLSAPWGYTF,TGTGCCAGCAGTCTGTCTGCTCCCTGGGGCTACACCTTC
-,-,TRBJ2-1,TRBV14,CASGPPASYNEQFF,TGTGCCAGCGGCCCTCCGGCATCCTACAATGAGCAGTTCTTC
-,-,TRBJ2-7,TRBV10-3,CAISRDSGSYEQYF,TGTGCCATCAGCCGGGACTCAGGCTCCTACGAGCAGTACTTC
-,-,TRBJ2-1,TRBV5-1,CASSLDSRTYNEQFF,TGCGCCAGCAGCTTGGATTCCAGGACCTACAATGAGCAGTTCTTC
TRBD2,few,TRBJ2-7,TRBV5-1,CASRFMGASGSSEQYF,TGCGCCAGCCGTTTTATGGGGGCTAGCGGGAGTAGCGAGCAGTACTTC
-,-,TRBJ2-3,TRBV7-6,CASSPYSSTDTQYF,TGTGCCAGCAGCCCTTACTCTAGCACAGATACGCAGTATTTT
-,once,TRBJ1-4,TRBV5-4,CASSPGNEKLFF,TGTGCCAGCAGCCCGGGTAATGAAAAACTGTTTTTT
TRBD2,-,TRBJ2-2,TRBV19,CASSMSSGSFGELFF,TGTGCCAGTAGTATGTCTAGCGGGAGCTTCGGGGAGCTGTTTTTT
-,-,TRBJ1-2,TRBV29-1,CSALFPGAVGYTF,TGCAGCGCCCTCTTTCCGGGGGCGGTCGGCTACACCTTC
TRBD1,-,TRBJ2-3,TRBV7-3,CASSQGQGRTDTQYF,TGTGCCAGCAGCCAAGGACAGGGCCGCACAGATACGCAGTATTTT
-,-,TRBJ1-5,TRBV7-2,CASSLWENQPQHF,TGTGCCAGCAGCTTATGGGAGAATCAGCCCCAGCATTTT
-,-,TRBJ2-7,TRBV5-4,CASSLGTFPNEQYF,TGTGCCAGCAGCCTAGGGACTTTTCCCAACGAGCAGTACTTC
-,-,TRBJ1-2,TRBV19,CASSIGVGRDYGYTF,TGTGCCAGTAGTATAGGGGTCGGCAGAGACTATGGCTACACCTTC
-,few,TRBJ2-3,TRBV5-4,CASLNADTQYF,TGTGCCAGCCTCAATGCAGATACGCAGTATTTT
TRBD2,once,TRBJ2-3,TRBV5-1,CASSLEPGLAVVDTQYF,TGCGCCAGCAGCTTGGAACCGGGACTAGCGGTAGTAGATACGCAGTATTTT
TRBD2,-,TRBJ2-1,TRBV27,CASSLGTSGIYEQFF,TGTGCCAGCAGTTTAGGGACTAGCGGTATTTATGAGCAGTTCTTC
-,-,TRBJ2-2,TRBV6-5,CASSRDLGAGELFF,TGTGCCAGCAGCCGGGACCTTGGAGCCGGGGAGCTGTTTTTT
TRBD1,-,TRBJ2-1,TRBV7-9,CASSPQTGSSYNEQFF,TGTGCCAGCAGCCCTCAGACAGGGTCGTCCTACAATGAGCAGTTCTTC
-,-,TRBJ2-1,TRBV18,CASSPVQSSYNEQFF,TGTGCCAGCTCACCTGTGCAGAGCTCCTACAATGAGCAGTTCTTC
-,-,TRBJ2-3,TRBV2,CASRETGNWDTQYF,TGTGCCAGCAGGGAAACAGGGAACTGGGATACGCAGTATTTT